This TCR beta chain was found in a study of blood T cells in healthy people across ages. This CDR3 has 14 residues. The V gene's germline CDR1 is DFQATT and CDR2 SNEGSKA (reference sequence). With 1 base removed from V and 9 bases from J, the gap between germline ends came to 16 bases. A J-beta primer mix and a sample-barcoded 5' primer were used in a second PCR of roughly 6 to 12 cycles. TCRdb reprocessed the 5' RACE reads with MiXCR, giving one entry per CDR3 protein. Here the sample spans about 630,000 distinct CDR3 sequences, under 25% being singletons. Samples each yielded at least 6 micrograms of total RNA. This clonotype was seen only a few times.

V is TRBV20-1 and J is TRBJ2-1; D possibly matches TRBD1 or TRBD2 (5 bases each). The receptor's source is a man between 65 and 85 years old in good health. Specimen: blood. DNA of the CDR3: TGCAGTGCTAGAGTCCCTGATCGTGGGGGTGAGCAGTTCTTC. Its protein is CSARVPDRGGEQFF.